This T cell receptor beta chain was recorded in a study of T cells in Graves' hyperthyroidism and ophthalmopathy. There are a few counts of this clonotype. This CDR3 region has 15 residues. Per the germline V gene, CDR1 is SGHNT and CDR2 is YYREEE (reference sequence). V was shortened by 0 bases and J by 4 bases, with 13 bases between the two germline ends. TCR beta CDR3 regions were amplified from RNA. The HTBI primer set drove a first-round RT-PCR of the TCR CDR3. TCRdb analysed the multiplex PCR reads with MiXCR anew, one entry per CDR3 protein. The sample has fewer than 900,000 distinct CDR3 sequences, over 15% seen once.

The sequenced sample was blood. The genes are TRBV5-4 and TRBJ1-1, with D unclear. The TCR originated in a woman between 45 and 65 years old with Graves' hyperthyroidism that later progressed to Graves' ophthalmopathy. The CDR3: CASSLEAGGSTEAFF. The CDR3 DNA is TGTGCCAGCAGCTTGGAGGCGGGTGGGAGCACTGAAGCTTTCTTT.